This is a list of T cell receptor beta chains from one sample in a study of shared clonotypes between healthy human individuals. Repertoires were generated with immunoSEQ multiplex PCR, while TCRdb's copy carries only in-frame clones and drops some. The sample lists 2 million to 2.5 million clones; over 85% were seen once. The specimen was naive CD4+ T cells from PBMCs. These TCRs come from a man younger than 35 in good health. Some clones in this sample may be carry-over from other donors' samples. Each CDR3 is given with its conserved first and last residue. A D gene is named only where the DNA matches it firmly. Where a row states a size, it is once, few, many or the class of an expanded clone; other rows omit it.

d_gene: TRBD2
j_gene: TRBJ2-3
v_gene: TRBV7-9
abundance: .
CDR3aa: CASSLSSSGSTDTQYF
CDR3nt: TGTGCCAGCAGCTTAAGCTCTAGCGGAAGCACAGATACGCAGTATTTT

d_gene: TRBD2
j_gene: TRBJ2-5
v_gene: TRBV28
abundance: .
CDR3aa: CASLASGIETQYF
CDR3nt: TGTGCCAGTCTAGCTAGCGGGATTGAGACCCAGTACTTC

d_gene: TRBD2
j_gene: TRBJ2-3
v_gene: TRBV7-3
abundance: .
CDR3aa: CASSLLATGLASNADTQYF
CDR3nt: TGTGCCAGCAGCTTACTTGCTACGGGACTAGCAAGTAACGCAGATACGCAGTATTTT

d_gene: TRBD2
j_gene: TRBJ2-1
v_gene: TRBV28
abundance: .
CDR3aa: CASSALGGRVNEQFF
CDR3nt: TGTGCCAGCAGTGCCCTGGGCGGGAGGGTCAATGAGCAGTTCTTC

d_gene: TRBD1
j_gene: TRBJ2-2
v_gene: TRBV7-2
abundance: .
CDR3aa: CASSLNRGGSGELFF
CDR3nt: TGTGCCAGCAGCTTAAACAGGGGCGGGTCCGGGGAGCTGTTTTTT

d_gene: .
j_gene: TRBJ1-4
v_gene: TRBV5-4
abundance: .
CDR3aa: CASSRGGAANEKLFF
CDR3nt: TGTGCCAGCAGCCGAGGGGGGGCGGCTAATGAAAAACTGTTTTTT

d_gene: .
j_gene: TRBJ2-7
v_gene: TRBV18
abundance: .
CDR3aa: CASSPTGTTSEQYF
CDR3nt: TGTGCCAGCTCTCCTACCGGGACAACCTCCGAGCAGTACTTC

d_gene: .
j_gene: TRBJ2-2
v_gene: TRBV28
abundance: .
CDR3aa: CASSFNLGVGVLRLFF
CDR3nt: TGTGCCAGCAGTTTTAATTTGGGCGTTGGGGTGTTACGGCTGTTTTTT

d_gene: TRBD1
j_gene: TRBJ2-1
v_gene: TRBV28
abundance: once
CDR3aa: CASSSLDRAFEQFF
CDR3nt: TGTGCCAGCAGTTCTCTCGACAGGGCGTTTGAGCAGTTCTTC

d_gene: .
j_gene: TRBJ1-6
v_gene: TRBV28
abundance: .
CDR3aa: CASSSDRTPPPLHF
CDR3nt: TGTGCCAGCAGTTCGGACAGAACCCCTCCACCCCTCCACTTT

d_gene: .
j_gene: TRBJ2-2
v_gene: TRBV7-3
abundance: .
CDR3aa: CASRGVGEMFF
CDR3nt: TGTGCCAGCAGGGGCGTAGGCGAGATGTTTTTT

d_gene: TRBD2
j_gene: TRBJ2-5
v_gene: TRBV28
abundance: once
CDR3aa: CASSKRLAGVGETQYF
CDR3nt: TGTGCCAGCAGTAAAAGACTAGCGGGGGTGGGAGAGACCCAGTACTTC

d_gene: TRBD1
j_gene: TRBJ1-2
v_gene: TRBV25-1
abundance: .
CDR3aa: CASTEKRQGWNYGYTF
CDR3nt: TGTGCCAGCACTGAAAAAAGACAGGGGTGGAACTATGGCTACACCTTC

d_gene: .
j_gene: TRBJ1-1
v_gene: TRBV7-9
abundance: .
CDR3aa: CASSLGYRGGAFF
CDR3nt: TGTGCCAGCAGCTTAGGGTATCGGGGAGGAGCTTTCTTT

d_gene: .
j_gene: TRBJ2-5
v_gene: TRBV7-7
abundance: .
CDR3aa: CASSLGGYQETQYF
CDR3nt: TGTGCCAGCAGCTTAGGTGGCTACCAAGAGACCCAGTACTTC

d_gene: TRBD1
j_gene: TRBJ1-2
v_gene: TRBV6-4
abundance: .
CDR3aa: CASSDETGSGGYTF
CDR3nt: TGTGCCAGCAGTGACGAGACAGGGAGCGGTGGCTACACCTTC

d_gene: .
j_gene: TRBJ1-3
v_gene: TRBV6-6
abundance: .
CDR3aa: CASRRGEGNTIYF
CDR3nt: TGTGCCAGCCGCCGGGGCGAAGGAAACACCATATATTTT

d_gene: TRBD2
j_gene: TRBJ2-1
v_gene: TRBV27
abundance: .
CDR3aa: CASSYRTSGRLVEQFF
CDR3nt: TGTGCCAGCAGTTACCGGACTAGCGGGAGGTTAGTGGAGCAGTTCTTC